Below, 23 T cell receptor beta chains from the same sample are listed, as sequenced in a study of blood T cells in healthy people across ages. It was with a sample-barcoded 5' primer and a J-beta primer mix that a second PCR of roughly 7 to 12 cycles was run. TCRdb processed the 5' RACE reads anew with MiXCR; each CDR3 protein has one entry. The sample shows about 690,000 distinct CDR3 sequences, around two fifths of them seen only once. Input material: blood. Receptors originate from an older man in good health.

V gene TRBV10-3 combines with J gene TRBJ2-3, with TRBD2 identical over 8 bases. This CDR3 has 16 amino acids. Germline V gene lookup returns CDR1 ENHRY and CDR2 SYGVKD. V lost 4 bases, J lost 1 base, and 7 bases stayed unmatched. CDR3 in amino acids: CAISGRGLEGTDTQYF. CDR3 nucleotides: TGTGCCATCAGTGGTCGGGGACTAGAGGGCACAGATACGCAGTATTTT.

The genes are TRBV28 and TRBJ2-7; 8 nucleotides align to TRBD2. CDR3 length equals 15 residues. CDR1 and CDR2 from the germline V gene are MDHEN and SYDVKM. V was pared by 0 bases and J by 4 bases, with 5 bases of the junction left unmatched. CDR3 protein: CASSLWGSGVYEQYF. DNA of the CDR3: TGTGCCAGCAGTTTATGGGGTAGCGGGGTTTACGAGCAGTACTTC.

Only a few counts were recorded for this clonotype. The chain employs TRBV7-9 and TRBJ1-1; maybe TRBD1 (6 bases). The CDR3 totals 13 residues. V was clipped by 4 bases and J by 1 base, with 7 bases between them. Germline V gene lookup returns CDR1 SEHNR and CDR2 FQNEAQ (reference sequence). CDR3 DNA sequence: TGTGCCAGCAGCTGGGGGCGGAACACTGAAGCTTTCTTT. This gives the protein CASSWGRNTEAFF.

The chain recombines TRBV29-1 with TRBJ2-2; 7 bases map to TRBD1. V lost 6 bases to trimming and J lost 3 bases; unmatched junction nucleotides: 13. The CDR3 is made up of 16 amino acids. Germline CDR1 SQVTM, CDR2 ANQGSEA. The CDR3 region has the DNA TGCAGCGTGGGCAAACCCGGGACAGATGACACCGGGGAGCTGTTTTTT. It translates to CSVGKPGTDDTGELFF.

Only a few counts were recorded for this clonotype. The chain links TRBV5-8 to TRBJ2-7; 7 bases align to TRBD2. CDR1 SGHTS and CDR2 YDEGEE come from the germline V gene. V was clipped by 3 bases and J by 5 bases; unmatched bases: 11. The CDR3 totals 15 residues. CDR3 sequence (DNA): TGTGCCAGCAGCTCTGGACTAGTTAGGTACGACGAGCAGTACTTC. It specifies CASSSGLVRYDEQYF.

V usage is TRBV24-1 and J usage is TRBJ2-1, with D possibly TRBD1 on 6 matching bases. The CDR3 is made up of 14 amino acids. The germline V and J ends were trimmed by 7 bases and 11 bases, with 20 bases remaining between them. From germline, CDR1 is KGHDR and CDR2 SFDVKD. This chain's CDR3 is CATREDRYRAKQFF. In DNA, the CDR3 is TGTGCCACCAGGGAGGACCGATACAGGGCTAAGCAGTTCTTC.

This chain connects TRBV4-2 to TRBJ2-5; perhaps D is TRBD1 or TRBD2 (5 bases each). The CDR3 is made up of 16 amino acids. Germline V gene lookup returns CDR1 LGHNA and CDR2 YNFKEQ. V shed 1 base and J shed 0 bases, with 12 bases lying between them. The CDR3 protein is CASSQGGRGNQETQYF. CDR3 nucleotide sequence: TGTGCCAGCAGCCAAGGGGGTCGGGGCAACCAAGAGACCCAGTACTTC.

This clonotype was seen a few times. A read error may explain this, as a much larger clone is one base away. The V call is TRBV28, the J call TRBJ1-2, with D possibly TRBD1 on 5 matching bases. Per germline, CDR1 MDHEN and CDR2 SYDVKM. This CDR3 is 13 amino acids long. The CDR3 is CACSLNRGYGYTF. The CDR3 region has the DNA TGTGCCTGCAGTTTAAACCGGGGGTATGGCTACACCTTC.

The chain couples TRBV7-2 to TRBJ2-5, with 10 bases matching TRBD2. This CDR3 contains 16 residues. J gave up 1 base and V 6 bases, and 8 bases lay outside the gene matches. Germline-derived CDR1 and CDR2 are SGHTA and FQGNSA. CDR3 sequence: CASSSNSGGLQETQYF. The CDR3 DNA is TGTGCCAGCAGTTCGAATAGCGGGGGGCTCCAAGAGACCCAGTACTTC.

The chain carries TRBV3-1 and TRBJ2-7, with no clear D. The J call is doubtful: the DNA matches TRBJ2-5 better. The germline CDR1 and CDR2 sequences are LGHDT and YNNKEL (reference sequence). This CDR3 is built from 14 residues. CDR3 nucleotides: TGTGCCAGCAGCCAGAGACCACGCAGGGAGACCCAGTACTTC. It yields the protein CASSQRPRRETQYF.

This clonotype occurred a few times. The V call is TRBV6-5, the J call TRBJ2-1, with D unclear. The CDR3 contains 16 residues. The V end was cut by 0 bases, the J end by 0 bases, with 9 bases between. Germline-derived CDR1 and CDR2 are MNHEY and SVGAGI. In DNA, the CDR3 is TGTGCCAGCAGTTACTCGTCCCGACCCTCCTACAATGAGCAGTTCTTC. Protein product: CASSYSSRPSYNEQFF.

V is TRBV6-2 or TRBV6-3 and J is TRBJ1-1, with D unresolved. From germline, CDR1 is MNHEY and CDR2 SVGEGT. The CDR3 extends over 15 amino acids. V dropped 1 base and J dropped 6 bases, with 15 bases sitting between them. CDR3 sequence: CASSYLQRMKAEAFF. The CDR3 region has the DNA TGTGCCAGCAGTTACTTACAGAGGATGAAGGCTGAAGCTTTCTTT.

Only a few counts were recorded for this clonotype. The chain employs TRBV7-2 and TRBJ2-1, with D unresolved. Trimming took 7 bases from V and 3 from J, leaving 16 bases between them. The CDR3 has 15 residues. Germline V gene lookup returns CDR1 SGHTA and CDR2 FQGNSA. The CDR3 here is CASTTDQRVYNEQFF. The CDR3 nucleotides are TGTGCCAGCACCACTGACCAGCGAGTCTACAATGAGCAGTTCTTC.

V usage is TRBV3-1 and J usage is TRBJ2-3; TRBD1 might be the D (6 bases). Germline V gene sequence: CDR1 LGHDT, CDR2 YNNKEL (reference sequence). This CDR3 is built from 16 residues. V dropped 0 bases and J dropped 2 bases, with 12 bases sitting between them. DNA of the CDR3: TGTGCCAGCAGCCAAGATGTGACAGGACCCACAGATACGCAGTATTTT. Its translation is CASSQDVTGPTDTQYF.

This chain connects TRBV30 to TRBJ1-4; tentative D call: TRBD1 (5 bases). Trimming removed 4 bases from V and 2 bases from J, with 11 bases in between. From germline, CDR1 is GTSNPN and CDR2 SVGIG (reference sequence). The CDR3 covers 14 residues. The CDR3 DNA follows: TGTGCCTGGAATCCGGGGCTTACTAATGAAAAACTGTTTTTT. It translates to CAWNPGLTNEKLFF.

This clonotype was seen many times. CDR3 in DNA: TGCAGTGCCCGGATTTCTAGCGGGGGGATACGTAGGACCCAGTACTTC. Amino acids: CSARISSGGIRRTQYF. This sequence joins TRBV20-1 and TRBJ2-7, with 11 nucleotides matching TRBD2. The DNA end is more similar to TRBJ2-5, so the J call may be wrong. CDR3 length equals 16 residues. Germline V gene data show CDR1 as DFQATT and CDR2 as SNEGSKA (reference sequence).

The CDR3 DNA follows: TGCAGTGCTAGAGATCCTAGCGGGGGAGATTATGAGCAGTTCTTC. Translation: CSARDPSGGDYEQFF. V and J are TRBV20-1 and TRBJ2-1; 10 bases line up with TRBD2. The CDR3 extends over 15 amino acids. J was trimmed by 8 bases and V by 0 bases; bases with no gene match: 7. Germline V gene data show CDR1 as DFQATT and CDR2 as SNEGSKA (reference sequence).

On this clonotype: The junction shows a germline mismatch at one end, possibly a read error. The V call is TRBV18, the J call TRBJ2-6; possibly TRBD1 or TRBD2 for D (5 bases each). Germline lookup yields CDR1 KGHSH and CDR2 LQKENI. The CDR3 consists of 16 residues. The CDR3 DNA is TGTGTCAGCTCCGCCCAGGGACGATCTGGGGCCAACGTCCTGACTTTC. Translating gives CVSSAQGRSGANVLTF. The full variable domain, in which reference TRBV18 and TRBJ2-6 provide the parts outside the CDR3, is NAGVMQNPRHLVRRRGQEARLRCSPMKGHSHVYWYRQLPEEGLKFMVYLQKENIIDESGMPKERFSAEFPKEGPSILRIQQVVRGDSAAYFCVSSAQGRSGANVLTFGAGSRLTVL.

This clonotype was counted ten times or more. The chain joins TRBV4-3 to TRBJ2-7; no clear D. V was pared by 1 base and J by 0 bases, with 10 bases between. The germline CDR1 and CDR2 sequences are LGHNA and YSLEER. The CDR3 is 15 residues long. This CDR3 reads CASSQGPSLSYEQYF. The CDR3, as DNA: TGCGCCAGCAGCCAAGGTCCTTCCCTCTCCTACGAGCAGTACTTC.

The chain uses TRBV12-3 or TRBV12-4 and TRBJ2-2; D possibly corresponds to TRBD2 (6 bases). This CDR3 comprises 14 residues. Here the CDR3 DNA reads TGTGCTCATGATGGAGGGGTTGGCACCGGGGAGCTGTTTTTT. This gives the protein CAHDGGVGTGELFF.

This clonotype was seen only a few times. V usage is TRBV7-9 and J usage is TRBJ2-7, with a possible D match to TRBD2 (5 bases). V shed 0 bases and J shed 3 bases, with 9 bases lying between them. CDR3 length: 14 residues. The germline CDR1 and CDR2 sequences are SEHNR and FQNEAQ (reference sequence). The CDR3 nucleotides read TGTGCCAGCAGCTTAGCGGGAGAGGTCTACGAGCAGTACTTC. Translated, it gives CASSLAGEVYEQYF.

This clonotype was detected a few times. The chain recombines TRBV7-2 with TRBJ1-6; 10 bases align to TRBD1. The germline V gene encodes CDR1 SGHTA and CDR2 FQGNSA. V dropped 5 bases and J dropped 4; count of bases not matched to a gene: 5. This CDR3 spans 16 amino acids. CDR3 DNA sequence: TGTGCCAGCAGCGCTCGGGACAGGGGTTATAATTCACCCCTCCACTTT. The encoded protein is CASSARDRGYNSPLHF.

V usage is TRBV6-1 and J usage is TRBJ1-2, with a tentative D call TRBD1 (5 bases). The CDR3 totals 15 residues. Germline V gene data show CDR1 as MNHNS and CDR2 as SASEGT. The germline V and J ends were trimmed by 3 bases and 6 bases, with 17 bases remaining between them. The CDR3 DNA reads TGTGCCAGCAGTGAGGACCTCCGGGACTTTGATGGCTACACCTTC. Its translation: CASSEDLRDFDGYTF.